The 3 T cell receptor beta chains reported below all come from one sample, sequenced in a study of cytomegalovirus exposure and HLA in healthy donors. PCR employed 60 Vbeta and 13 Jbeta primers. Some clones are missing from TCRdb's copy, which holds only in-frame ones; the method was immunoSEQ multiplex PCR. Recorded for this sample: tens of thousands of clones. The material sequenced was PBMCs. The receptors come from a woman in her twenties or thirties in good health and CMV-seropositive.

The chain joins TRBV11-2 to TRBJ2-7, with D unclear. Germline values: CDR1 SGHAT, CDR2 FQNNGV. The CDR3 has 15 amino acids. Deletions cut 1 base from V and 3 bases from J, with 13 bases between. DNA of the CDR3: TGTGCCAGCAGCTTAGTCCCGCGAGATAACTACGAGCAGTACTTC. Protein sequence: CASSLVPRDNYEQYF. Supplemented by reference TRBV11-2 and TRBJ2-7, the full variable domain reads EAGVAQSPRYKIIEKRQSVAFWCNPISGHATLYWYQQILGQGPKLLIQFQNNGVVDDSQLPKDRFSAERLKGVDSTLKIQPAKLEDSAVYLCASSLVPRDNYEQYFGPGTRLTVT.

The rearrangement joins TRBV7-2 to TRBJ2-5; the D gene is possibly TRBD1 (5 bases). V gave up 2 bases and J gave up 3 bases, with 10 bases separating them. The germline CDR1 and CDR2 sequences are SGHTA and FQGNSA. The CDR3 runs to 14 residues. The CDR3 DNA reads TGTGCCAGCAGCTTATACTCCAGGGAAGAGACCCAGTACTTC. Its translation is CASSLYSREETQYF.

The chain couples TRBV5-1 to TRBJ2-7, with D possibly being TRBD2 (6 bases). V was cut by 0 bases and J by 4 bases, with 11 bases left in between. The germline V gene encodes CDR1 SGHRS and CDR2 YFSETQ. The CDR3 is 14 amino acids. CDR3: CASSLVGGRYEQYF. CDR3 nucleotide sequence: TGCGCCAGCAGCTTGGTGGGGGGAAGATACGAGCAGTACTTC.